These 10 T cell receptor beta chains originate from one sample sequenced in a study of blood T cell repertoires in COVID-19. The assay was immunoSEQ multiplex PCR, and TCRdb's table has in-frame clones only and misses some. The data show about 47,000 clones, with about 90% seen just once and 6.4% held by the top ten. Source material: peripheral blood. These receptors all stem from a man aged 70 or older with active COVID-19.

This chain connects TRBV18 to TRBJ2-7; TRBD2 aligns across 10 bases. This CDR3 contains 13 residues. CDR1 KGHSH and CDR2 LQKENI come from the germline V gene. The V gene end was trimmed by 3 bases and the J gene end by 5 bases; junction bases not matched to a gene: 1. This chain's CDR3 is CASSPGLADEQYF. In DNA form, the CDR3 reads TGTGCCAGCTCACCCGGACTAGCGGACGAGCAGTACTTC.

The chain combines TRBV7-9 with TRBJ2-3; maybe TRBD2 (5 bases). Trimming removed 3 bases at V and 0 bases at J, with 13 bases between. The germline V gene encodes CDR1 SEHNR and CDR2 FQNEAQ (reference sequence). The CDR3 sequence is 16 residues long. This CDR3 reads CASSFTRTYSTDTQYF. The CDR3 nucleotides are TGTGCCAGCAGCTTCACACGGACTTATAGCACAGATACGCAGTATTTT.

The V gene is TRBV5-4, the J gene TRBJ2-4, with TRBD1 matching over 8 bases. The CDR3 sequence is 15 residues long. V was clipped by 3 bases and J by 3 bases; unmatched bases: 5. Per germline, CDR1 SGHNT and CDR2 YYREEE (reference sequence). CDR3 DNA: TGTGCCAGCAGCTCCCAGGGGGCGGACAAAAACATTCAGTACTTC. As protein: CASSSQGADKNIQYF.

This chain connects TRBV5-5 to TRBJ1-2, with D maybe TRBD1 (5 bases). This CDR3 spans 13 amino acids. V shed 0 bases and J shed 4 bases, with 7 bases lying between them. Per germline, CDR1 SGHKS and CDR2 YYEKEE (reference sequence). The DNA of the CDR3 is TGTGCCAGCAGCTTGGGTGACAGCTATGGCTACACCTTC. As protein: CASSLGDSYGYTF.

The J gene is TRBJ2-5, the V gene TRBV27, with 9 bases identical to TRBD1. After removal of 4 bases from V and 5 bases from J, the junction contained 11 bases not matched to a gene. The CDR3 spans 16 residues. Germline V gene data show CDR1 as MNHEY and CDR2 as SMNVEV (reference sequence). The CDR3, as DNA: TGTGCCAGCAGTTCGCCCCCGGGACAGGGTAGGGAGACCCAGTACTTC. Its translation is CASSSPPGQGRETQYF.

This rearrangement joins TRBV4-1 to TRBJ1-2; D possibly corresponds to TRBD1 (5 bases). From germline, CDR1 is MGHRA and CDR2 YSYEKL. The V end was cut by 1 base, the J end by 0 bases, with 9 bases between. CDR3 length equals 15 residues. CDR3 nucleotides: TGCGCCAGCAGCCAAGTCCAGGGAACTAACTATGGCTACACCTTC. It translates to CASSQVQGTNYGYTF.

The J gene is TRBJ2-1, the V gene TRBV6-2 or TRBV6-3; TRBD1 matches 8 bases. CDR1 is MNHEY and CDR2 is SVGEGT in the germline V gene. V was clipped by 3 bases and J by 4 bases; unmatched bases: 5. This CDR3 has 15 amino acids. The CDR3 is CASSYGTGVYNEQFF. CDR3 in DNA: TGTGCCAGCAGTTATGGGACAGGCGTATACAATGAGCAGTTCTTC.

The chain employs TRBV6-2 or TRBV6-3 and TRBJ1-2, with D perhaps matching TRBD1 (6 bases). This CDR3 has 16 amino acids. Germline assignment: CDR1 MNHEY and CDR2 SVGEGT. Trimming removed 4 bases at V and 2 bases at J, with 17 bases between. The chain's CDR3 is CASSSAGETGNYGYTF. The CDR3 coding sequence is TGTGCCAGCAGTTCCGCGGGGGAAACAGGGAACTATGGCTACACCTTC.

J is TRBJ2-1 and V is TRBV24-1; TRBD2 aligns across 11 bases. Germline lookup yields CDR1 KGHDR and CDR2 SFDVKD. The CDR3 loop spans 15 amino acids. V dropped 5 bases and J dropped 5; count of bases not matched to a gene: 4. In DNA form, the CDR3 reads TGTGCCACCAGTGCCGGACTAGCGGGCGACAATGAGCAGTTCTTC. This gives the protein CATSAGLAGDNEQFF.

V is TRBV15 and J is TRBJ1-3, with TRBD1 matching 8 bases. The last part of the DNA fits TRBJ2-2 better; the J call may be wrong. This CDR3 comprises 16 residues. Germline V gene lookup returns CDR1 LNHNV and CDR2 YYDKDF (reference sequence). CDR3 sequence: CATSRQTGANTGELFF. The CDR3 nucleotides read TGTGCCACCAGCAGGCAGACAGGGGCAAACACCGGGGAGCTGTTTTTT.